This TCR beta chain comes out of a study of blood T cells in healthy people across ages. On this clonotype itself: The antigen is not known.

Per the germline V gene, CDR1 is SGHRS and CDR2 is YFSETQ. The CDR3 contains 13 residues. V was clipped by 5 bases and J by 7 bases, with 16 bases between them. The study, taken as a whole, reports: Strong correlation linked observed beta diversity and percent naive T cells. Fewer expanded clones and more diversity marked long-lived versus aged donors.

Primed by a sample-barcoded 5' primer and a J-beta primer mix, a second PCR proceeded for roughly 7 to 12 cycles. TCRdb analysed the 5' RACE reads with MiXCR anew, one entry per CDR3 protein. This table holds around 970,000 distinct CDR3 sequences, roughly 47% found once. This chain connects TRBV5-1 to TRBJ2-7, with D perhaps matching TRBD2 (5 bases). The sample was blood. This TCR derives from a woman aged 55-75 years in good health. CDR3 in DNA: TGCGCCAGCAGAGGACTGGAGCTACGGGAGCAGTACTTC. Protein sequence: CASRGLELREQYF.